This T cell receptor beta chain comes out of a study of CD8+ T cells in alopecia areata. Sequencing templates came from extracted RNA that was reverse transcribed into cDNA. Generated by immunoSEQ multiplex PCR, the TCRdb table keeps only in-frame clones and is missing some. The table shows 150,000 or so clones, with 45% to 60% occurring only once. As to treatment: oral pan-JAK inhibitor, 5-10 mg twice daily. The authors sorted CD4+ and CD8+ T cells from PBMCs. Concerning this clone itself: Antigen unknown.

Germline trimming cut 1 base from V and 5 bases from J; bases unmatched to any gene: 6. The CDR3 consists of 15 residues. Germline V gives CDR1 SGHVS, CDR2 FQNEAQ. Overall study results and limits: The treated group had a single nonresponder, limiting CD8+ expansion-response conclusions. Amid tofacitinib therapy, many expanded lesional clones stayed present in scalp and blood.

This TCR derives from a human donor with alopecia areata. The sequencing used CD8+ T cells sorted from blood, collected at week 4, from a patient treated with tofacitinib. The V gene is TRBV7-8, the J gene TRBJ2-5, with 8 nucleotides matching TRBD1. Here the CDR3 reads CASSLGQGAWETQYF. CDR3 in DNA: TGTGCCAGCAGCTTAGGCCAGGGGGCGTGGGAGACCCAGTACTTC.